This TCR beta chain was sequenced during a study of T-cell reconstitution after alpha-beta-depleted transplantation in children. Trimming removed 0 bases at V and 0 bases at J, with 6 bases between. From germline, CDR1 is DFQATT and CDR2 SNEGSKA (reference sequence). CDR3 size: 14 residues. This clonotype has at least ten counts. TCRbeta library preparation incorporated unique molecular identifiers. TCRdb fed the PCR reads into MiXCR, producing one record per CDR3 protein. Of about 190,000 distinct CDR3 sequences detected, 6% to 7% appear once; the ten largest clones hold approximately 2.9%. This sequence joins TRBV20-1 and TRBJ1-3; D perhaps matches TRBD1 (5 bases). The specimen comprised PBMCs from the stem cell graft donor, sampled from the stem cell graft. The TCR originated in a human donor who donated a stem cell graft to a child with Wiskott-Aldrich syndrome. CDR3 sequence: CSAREGTSGNTIYF. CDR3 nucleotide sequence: TGCAGTGCTAGAGAAGGGACCTCTGGAAACACCATATATTTT.